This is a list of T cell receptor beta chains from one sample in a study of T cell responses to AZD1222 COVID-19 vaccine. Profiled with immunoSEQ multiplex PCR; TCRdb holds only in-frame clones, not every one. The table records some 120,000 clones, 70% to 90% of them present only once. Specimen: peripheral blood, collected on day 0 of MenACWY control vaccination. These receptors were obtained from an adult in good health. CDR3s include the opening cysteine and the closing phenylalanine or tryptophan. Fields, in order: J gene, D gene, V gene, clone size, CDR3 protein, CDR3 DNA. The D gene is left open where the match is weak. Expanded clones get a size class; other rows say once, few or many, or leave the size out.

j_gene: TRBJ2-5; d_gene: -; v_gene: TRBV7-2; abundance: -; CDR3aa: CASSLGGLAQQETQYF; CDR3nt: TGTGCCAGCAGCTTAGGTGGTCTAGCGCAACAAGAGACCCAGTACTTC
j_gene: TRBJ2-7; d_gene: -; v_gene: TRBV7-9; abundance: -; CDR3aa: CASSRPSPSYEQYF; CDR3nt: TGTGCCAGCAGCCGACCGAGCCCGTCCTACGAGCAGTACTTC
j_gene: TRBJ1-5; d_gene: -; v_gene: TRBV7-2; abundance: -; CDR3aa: CASSRLINQPQHF; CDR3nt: TGTGCCAGCAGCCGACTCATCAACCAGCCCCAGCATTTT
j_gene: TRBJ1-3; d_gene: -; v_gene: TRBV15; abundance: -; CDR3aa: CATSRNPGRLHFSGNTIYF; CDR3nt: TGTGCCACCAGCAGAAACCCCGGACGGCTCCACTTCTCTGGAAACACCATATATTTT
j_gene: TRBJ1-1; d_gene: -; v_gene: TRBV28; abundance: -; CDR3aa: CASSLSYPADEAFF; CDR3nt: TGTGCCAGCAGTTTGTCTTACCCGGCGGATGAAGCTTTCTTT
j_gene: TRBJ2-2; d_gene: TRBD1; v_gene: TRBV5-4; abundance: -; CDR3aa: CASSFGQGAPGELFF; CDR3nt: TGTGCCAGCAGCTTTGGACAGGGGGCGCCCGGGGAGCTGTTTTTT
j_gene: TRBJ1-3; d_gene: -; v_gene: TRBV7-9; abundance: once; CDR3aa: CASSHRALSGNTIYF; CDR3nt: TGTGCCAGCAGCCACAGGGCCCTCTCTGGAAACACCATATATTTT
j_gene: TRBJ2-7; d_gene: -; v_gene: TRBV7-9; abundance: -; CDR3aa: CASSLGQYEQYF; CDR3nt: TGTGCCAGCAGCTTAGGACAGTACGAGCAGTACTTC
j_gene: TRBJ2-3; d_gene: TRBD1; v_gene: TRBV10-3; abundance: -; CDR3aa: CAIRPGQGSGTDTQYF; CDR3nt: TGTGCCATCAGGCCGGGACAGGGAAGTGGGACAGATACGCAGTATTTT
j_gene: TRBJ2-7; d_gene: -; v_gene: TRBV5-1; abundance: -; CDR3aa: CASSLDQRARALSEQYF; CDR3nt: TGCGCCAGCAGCTTGGATCAACGAGCCAGGGCCCTGAGTGAGCAGTACTTC
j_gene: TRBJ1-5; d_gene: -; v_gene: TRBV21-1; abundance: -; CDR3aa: CASSKRRLGQQPTTNPGCNQPQHF; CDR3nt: TGTGCCAGCAGCAAACGTAGGCTCGGGCAGCAACCTACGACCAATCCTGGATGCAATCAGCCCCAGCATTTT
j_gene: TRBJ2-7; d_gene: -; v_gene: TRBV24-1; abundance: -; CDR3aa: CATSGTGSSYEQYF; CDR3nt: TGTGCCACCAGTGGAACAGGGAGCTCCTACGAGCAGTACTTC
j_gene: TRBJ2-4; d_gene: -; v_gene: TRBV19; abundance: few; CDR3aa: CASSIGIGGLVTKNIQYF; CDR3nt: TGTGCCAGTAGTATAGGCATCGGGGGCCTGGTGACGAAAAACATTCAGTACTTC
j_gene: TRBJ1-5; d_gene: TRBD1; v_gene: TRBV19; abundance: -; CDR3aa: CASSPRQGNQPQHF; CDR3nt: TGTGCCAGTAGTCCGCGACAGGGGAATCAGCCCCAGCATTTT
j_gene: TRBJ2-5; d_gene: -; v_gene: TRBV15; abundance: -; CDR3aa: CATSRDQGETQYF; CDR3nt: TGTGCCACCAGCAGAGACCAGGGGGAGACCCAGTACTTC
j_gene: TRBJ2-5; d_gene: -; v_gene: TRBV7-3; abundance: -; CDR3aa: CASSPGTALSQETQYF; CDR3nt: TGTGCCAGCAGCCCGGGTACAGCGCTATCCCAAGAGACCCAGTACTTC
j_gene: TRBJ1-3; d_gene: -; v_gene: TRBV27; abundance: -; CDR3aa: CASRAGNTIYF; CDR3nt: TGTGCCAGCCGGGCTGGAAACACCATATATTTT
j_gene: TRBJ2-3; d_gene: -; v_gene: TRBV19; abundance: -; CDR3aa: CASSTRAPLGDTQYF; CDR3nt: TGTGCCAGTAGTACTAGGGCTCCCCTTGGCGATACGCAGTATTTT
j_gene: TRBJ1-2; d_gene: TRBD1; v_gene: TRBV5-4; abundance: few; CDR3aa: CASSSTDRGSYGYTF; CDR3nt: TGTGCCAGCAGCTCGACAGACAGGGGTTCCTATGGCTACACCTTC
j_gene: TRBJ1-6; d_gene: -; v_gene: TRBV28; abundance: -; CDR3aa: CASSFGGASSPLHF; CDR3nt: TGTGCCAGCAGTTTTGGGGGGGCTAGTTCACCCCTCCACTTT
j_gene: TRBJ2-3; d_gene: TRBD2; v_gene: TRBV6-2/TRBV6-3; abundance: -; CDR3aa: CASSYVTSGGPDPDTQYF; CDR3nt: TGTGCCAGCAGTTACGTGACTAGCGGGGGGCCCGATCCAGATACGCAGTATTTT
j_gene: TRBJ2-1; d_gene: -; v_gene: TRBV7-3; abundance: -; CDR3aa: CASSLIPGSYNEQFF; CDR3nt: TGTGCCAGCAGCTTAATCCCCGGCTCCTACAATGAGCAGTTCTTC
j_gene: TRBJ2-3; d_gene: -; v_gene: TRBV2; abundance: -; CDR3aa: CASNSGQTPRRAQYF; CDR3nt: TGTGCCAGCAATAGCGGCCAGACCCCACGAAGGGCGCAGTATTTT
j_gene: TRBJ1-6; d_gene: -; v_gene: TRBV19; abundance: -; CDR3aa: CASSMGPLNLGLNSPLHF; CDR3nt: TGTGCCAGTAGTATGGGACCGCTAAATTTGGGCTTAAATTCACCCCTCCACTTT
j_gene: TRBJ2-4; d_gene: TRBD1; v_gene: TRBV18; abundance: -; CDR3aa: CASSPGTGENIQYF; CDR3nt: TGTGCCAGCTCGCCCGGGACAGGCGAAAACATTCAGTACTTC
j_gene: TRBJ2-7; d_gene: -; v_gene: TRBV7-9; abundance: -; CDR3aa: CASSLSGPTYEQYF; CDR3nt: TGTGCCAGCAGCTTATCGGGGCCAACCTACGAGCAGTACTTC
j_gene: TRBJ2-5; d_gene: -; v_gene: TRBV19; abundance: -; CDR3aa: CASSIVGVQETQYF; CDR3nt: TGTGCCAGTAGTATAGTGGGGGTCCAAGAGACCCAGTACTTC
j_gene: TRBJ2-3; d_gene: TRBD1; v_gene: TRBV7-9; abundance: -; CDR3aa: CASSQGDSTDTQYF; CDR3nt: TGTGCCAGCAGCCAGGGGGACAGCACAGATACGCAGTATTTT
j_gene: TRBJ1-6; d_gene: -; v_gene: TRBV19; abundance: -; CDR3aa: CASSNGGSAYNSPLHF; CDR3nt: TGTGCCAGTAGTAATGGAGGGTCTGCCTATAATTCACCCCTCCACTTT
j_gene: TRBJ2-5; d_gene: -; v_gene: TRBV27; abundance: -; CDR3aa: CASSLWGSAETQYF; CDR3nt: TGTGCCAGCAGTCTATGGGGCTCGGCGGAGACCCAGTACTTC
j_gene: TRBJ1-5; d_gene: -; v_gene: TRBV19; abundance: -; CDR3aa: CASTDYSNQPQHF; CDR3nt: TGTGCCAGCACAGACTATAGCAATCAGCCCCAGCATTTT
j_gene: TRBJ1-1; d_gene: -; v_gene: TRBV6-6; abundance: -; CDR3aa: CASSRLIGGPYTEAFF; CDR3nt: TGTGCCAGCAGTCGACTTATTGGGGGGCCGTACACTGAAGCTTTCTTT
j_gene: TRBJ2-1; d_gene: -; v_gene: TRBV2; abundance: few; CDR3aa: CASRFQAGAGNEQFF; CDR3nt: TGTGCCAGCAGGTTTCAGGCGGGGGCGGGGAATGAGCAGTTCTTC
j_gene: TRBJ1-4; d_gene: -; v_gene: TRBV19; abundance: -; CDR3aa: CASSTGQNNEKLFF; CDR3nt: TGTGCCAGTAGTACCGGACAGAATAATGAAAAACTGTTTTTT
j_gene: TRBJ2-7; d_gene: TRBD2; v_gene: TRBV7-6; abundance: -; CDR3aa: CASSQGPRGGSYEQYF; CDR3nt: TGTGCCAGCAGCCAGGGGCCCCGGGGGGGCTCCTACGAGCAGTACTTC
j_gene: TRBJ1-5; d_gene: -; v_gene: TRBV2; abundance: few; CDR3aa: CASSEGQQNQPQHF; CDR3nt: TGTGCCAGCAGTGAAGGGCAGCAGAATCAGCCCCAGCATTTT
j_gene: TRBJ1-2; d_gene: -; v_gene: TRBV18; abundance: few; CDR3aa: CASSPPQGNYGYTF; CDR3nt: TGTGCCAGCTCACCACCGCAGGGCAACTATGGCTACACCTTC
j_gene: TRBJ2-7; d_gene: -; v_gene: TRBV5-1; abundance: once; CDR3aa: CASSLAGGRSYEQYF; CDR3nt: TGCGCCAGCAGCTTGGCCGGGGGACGCTCCTACGAGCAGTACTTC
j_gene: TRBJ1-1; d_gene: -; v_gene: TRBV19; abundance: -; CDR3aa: CASSIEGTQNTEAFF; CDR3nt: TGTGCCAGTAGTATAGAAGGGACTCAGAACACTGAAGCTTTCTTT
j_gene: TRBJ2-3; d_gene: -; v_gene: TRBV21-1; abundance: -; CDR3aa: CASTQNGERTPSTDTQYF; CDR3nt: TGTGCCAGCACCCAAAATGGCGAAAGGACCCCAAGCACAGATACGCAGTATTTT
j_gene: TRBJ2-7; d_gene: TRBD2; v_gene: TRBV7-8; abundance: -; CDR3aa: CASSFQTVGRTTAEQYF; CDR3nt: TGTGCCAGCAGCTTTCAAACGGTCGGGAGGACAACGGCCGAGCAGTACTTC
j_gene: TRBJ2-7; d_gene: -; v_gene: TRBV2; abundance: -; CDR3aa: CARSGSGLTYEQYF; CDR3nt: TGTGCCAGATCGGGGTCGGGCTTAACCTACGAGCAGTACTTC
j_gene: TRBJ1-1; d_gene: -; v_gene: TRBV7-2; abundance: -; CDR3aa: CASSLAYGTQTRWDTEAFF; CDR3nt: TGTGCCAGCAGCTTAGCGTACGGGACCCAAACTCGATGGGACACTGAAGCTTTCTTT
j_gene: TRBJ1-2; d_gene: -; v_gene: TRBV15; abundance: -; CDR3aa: CATSRDPTGLDGYTF; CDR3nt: TGTGCCACCAGCAGAGACCCTACAGGGTTAGATGGCTACACCTTC
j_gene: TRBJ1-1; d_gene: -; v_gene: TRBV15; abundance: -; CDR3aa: CATSRVAVNTEAFF; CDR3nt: TGTGCCACCAGCAGAGTGGCGGTGAACACTGAAGCTTTCTTT
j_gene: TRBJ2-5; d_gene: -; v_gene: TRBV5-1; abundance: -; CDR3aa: CASSWTEETQYF; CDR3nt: TGCGCCAGCAGCTGGACAGAAGAGACCCAGTACTTC
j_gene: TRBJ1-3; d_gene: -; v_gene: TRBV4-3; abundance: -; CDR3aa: CASSQEADRGSGNTIYF; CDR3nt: TGCGCCAGCAGCCAAGAGGCGGACCGGGGCTCTGGAAACACCATATATTTT
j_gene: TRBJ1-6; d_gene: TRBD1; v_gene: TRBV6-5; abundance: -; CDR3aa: CASSYRDRGLSPLHF; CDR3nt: TGTGCCAGCAGTTACCGGGACAGGGGGCTTTCACCCCTCCACTTT
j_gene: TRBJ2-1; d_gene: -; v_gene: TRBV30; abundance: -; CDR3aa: CAWSETGNEQFF; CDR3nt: TGTGCCTGGAGCGAAACCGGCAATGAGCAGTTCTTC